Detailed here is one T cell receptor (beta chain). This sample is drawn from a study of T-cell memory formation after mild COVID-19. Each CDR3 protein is one row after TCRdb ran MiXCR on the 5' RACE reads. Of about 160,000 distinct CDR3 sequences in the sample, around 30% were seen once. The CDR3 has 15 amino acids. Germline CDR1 SEHNR, CDR2 FQNEAQ (reference sequence). Germline trimming cut 5 bases from V and 4 bases from J; bases unmatched to any gene: 2. This receptor was taken from an adult woman who had mild COVID-19 (a few samples of this study predate the infection). Cell type and time point are not known. The specimen was PBMCs or a T cell subset sorted from them (not recorded which). V usage is TRBV7-9 and J usage is TRBJ2-1; 13 nucleotides line up with TRBD2. CDR3 residues: CASSKGLAGYNEQFF. DNA for the CDR3: TGTGCCAGCAGCAAGGGACTAGCGGGATACAATGAGCAGTTCTTC. The full variable domain, rest sourced from reference TRBV7-9 and TRBJ2-1, is DTGVSQNPRHKITKRGQNVTFRCDPISEHNRLYWYRQTLGQGPEFLTYFQNEAQLEKSRLLSDRFSAERPKGSFSTLEIQRTEQGDSAMYLCASSKGLAGYNEQFFGPGTRLTVL.